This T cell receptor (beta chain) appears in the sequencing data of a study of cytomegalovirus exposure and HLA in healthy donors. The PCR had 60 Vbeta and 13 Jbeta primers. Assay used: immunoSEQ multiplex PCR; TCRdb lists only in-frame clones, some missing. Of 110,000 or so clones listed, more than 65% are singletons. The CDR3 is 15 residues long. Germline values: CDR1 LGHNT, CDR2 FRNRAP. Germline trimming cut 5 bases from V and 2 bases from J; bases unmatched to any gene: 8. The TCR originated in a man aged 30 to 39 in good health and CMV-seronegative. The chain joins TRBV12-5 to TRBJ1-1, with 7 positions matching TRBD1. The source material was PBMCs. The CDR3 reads CASGHPTGSNTEAFF. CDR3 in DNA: TGTGCTAGTGGTCATCCGACAGGGTCTAACACTGAAGCTTTCTTT.